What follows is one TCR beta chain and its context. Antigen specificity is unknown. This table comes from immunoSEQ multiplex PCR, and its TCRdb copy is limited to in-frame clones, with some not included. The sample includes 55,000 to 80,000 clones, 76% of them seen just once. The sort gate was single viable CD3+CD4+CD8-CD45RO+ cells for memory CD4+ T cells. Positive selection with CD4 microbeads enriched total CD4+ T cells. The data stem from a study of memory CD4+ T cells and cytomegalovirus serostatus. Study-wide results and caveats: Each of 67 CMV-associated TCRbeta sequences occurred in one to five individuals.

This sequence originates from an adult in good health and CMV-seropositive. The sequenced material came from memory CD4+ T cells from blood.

CDR3 loop: CASTVRGWGTEAFF. As DNA, the CDR3 is TGTGCCAGCACTGTAAGGGGGTGGGGGACTGAAGCTTTCTTT. The J gene is TRBJ1-1, the V gene TRBV5-5; D possibly corresponds to TRBD1 (6 bases). Trimming shortened V by 6 bases and J by 5 bases, and 17 bases separated the two germline ends. Germline values: CDR1 SGHKS, CDR2 YYEKEE (reference sequence). The CDR3 sequence is 14 residues long.